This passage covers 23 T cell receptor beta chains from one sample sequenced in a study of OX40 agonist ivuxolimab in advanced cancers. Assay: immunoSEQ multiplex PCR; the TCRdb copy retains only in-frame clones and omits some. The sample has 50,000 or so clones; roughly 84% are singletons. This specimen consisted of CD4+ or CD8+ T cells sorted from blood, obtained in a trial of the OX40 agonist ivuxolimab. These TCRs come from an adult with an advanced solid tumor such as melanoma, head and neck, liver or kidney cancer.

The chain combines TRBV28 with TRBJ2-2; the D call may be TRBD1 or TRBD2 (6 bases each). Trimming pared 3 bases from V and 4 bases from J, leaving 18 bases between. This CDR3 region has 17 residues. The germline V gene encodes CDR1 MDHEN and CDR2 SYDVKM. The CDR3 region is CASSFPSGGGSTGELFF. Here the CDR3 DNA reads TGTGCCAGCAGTTTCCCAAGCGGAGGGGGGAGCACCGGGGAGCTGTTTTTT.

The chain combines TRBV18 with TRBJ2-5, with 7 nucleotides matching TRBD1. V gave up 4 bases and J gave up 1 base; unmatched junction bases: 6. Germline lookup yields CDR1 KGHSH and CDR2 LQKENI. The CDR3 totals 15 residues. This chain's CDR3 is CASSLRDRAQETQYF. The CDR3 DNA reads TGTGCCAGCTCACTTAGGGACAGAGCCCAAGAGACCCAGTACTTC.

CDR3 sequence (DNA): TGCGCCAGCAGCTTGGGCAGGGCCACTGAAGCTTTCTTT. Its protein is CASSLGRATEAFF. The chain uses TRBV5-1 and TRBJ1-1; weak D call: TRBD1 (5 bases). Trimming shortened V by 0 bases and J by 4 bases, and 7 bases separated the two germline ends. The germline V gene has CDR1 SGHRS and CDR2 YFSETQ. The CDR3 consists of 13 residues.

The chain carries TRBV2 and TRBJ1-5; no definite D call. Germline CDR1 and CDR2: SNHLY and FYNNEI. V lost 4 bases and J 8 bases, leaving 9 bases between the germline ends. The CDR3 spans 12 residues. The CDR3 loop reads CASSAGSEPQHF. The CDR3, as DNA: TGTGCCAGCAGTGCAGGCAGTGAGCCCCAGCATTTT.

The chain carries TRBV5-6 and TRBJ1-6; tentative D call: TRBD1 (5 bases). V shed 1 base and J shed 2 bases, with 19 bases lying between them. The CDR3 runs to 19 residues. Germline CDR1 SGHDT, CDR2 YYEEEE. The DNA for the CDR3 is TGTGCCAGCAGCTTGTACCGGGCCCAGGGCCAAACCTATAATTCACCCCTCCACTTT. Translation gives CASSLYRAQGQTYNSPLHF. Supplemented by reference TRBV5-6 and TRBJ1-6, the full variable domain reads DAGVTQSPTHLIKTRGQQVTLRCSPKSGHDTVSWYQQALGQGPQFIFQYYEEEERQRGNFPDRFSGHQFPNYSSELNVNALLLGDSALYLCASSLYRAQGQTYNSPLHFGNGTRLTVT.

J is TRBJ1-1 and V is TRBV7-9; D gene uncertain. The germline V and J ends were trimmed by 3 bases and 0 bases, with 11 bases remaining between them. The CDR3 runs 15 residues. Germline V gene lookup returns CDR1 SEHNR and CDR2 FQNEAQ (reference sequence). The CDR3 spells CASSFPDGLNTEAFF. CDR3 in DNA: TGTGCCAGCAGCTTTCCGGACGGACTGAACACTGAAGCTTTCTTT.

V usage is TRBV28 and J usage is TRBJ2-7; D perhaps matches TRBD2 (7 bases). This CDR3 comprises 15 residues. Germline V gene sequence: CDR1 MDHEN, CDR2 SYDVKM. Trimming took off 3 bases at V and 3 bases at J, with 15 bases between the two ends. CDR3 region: CASSFFRGGLYEQYF. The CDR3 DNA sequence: TGTGCCAGCAGTTTCTTCCGCGGGGGCCTCTACGAGCAGTACTTC.

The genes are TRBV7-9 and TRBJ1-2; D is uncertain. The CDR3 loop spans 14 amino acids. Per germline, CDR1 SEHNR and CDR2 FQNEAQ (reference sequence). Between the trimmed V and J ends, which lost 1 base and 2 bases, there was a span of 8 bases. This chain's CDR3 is CASSLDLSNYGYTF. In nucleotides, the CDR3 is TGTGCCAGCAGCTTAGATCTCAGCAACTATGGCTACACCTTC.

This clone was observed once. The CDR3 DNA reads as TGTGCCAGCAGTCCGGGACAGCTCCATTACGAGCAGTACTTC. Translating gives CASSPGQLHYEQYF. The J gene is TRBJ2-7, the V gene TRBV28; 7 bases agree with TRBD1. The CDR3 extends over 14 amino acids. V gave up 5 bases and J gave up 4 bases; unmatched junction bases: 8. Germline loops: CDR1 MDHEN, CDR2 SYDVKM. Full variable domain (outside the CDR3, taken from reference TRBV28 and TRBJ2-7): DVKVTQSSRYLVKRTGEKVFLECVQDMDHENMFWYRQDPGLGLRLIYFSYDVKMKEKGDIPEGYSVSREKKERFSLILESASTNQTSMYLCASSPGQLHYEQYFGPGTRLTVT.

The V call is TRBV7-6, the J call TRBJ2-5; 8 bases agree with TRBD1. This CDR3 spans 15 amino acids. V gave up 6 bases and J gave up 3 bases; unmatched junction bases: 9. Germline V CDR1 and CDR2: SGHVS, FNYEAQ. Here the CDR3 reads CASSLGWTGKETQYF. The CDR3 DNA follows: TGTGCCAGCAGTCTTGGCTGGACAGGGAAAGAGACCCAGTACTTC.

The CDR3 DNA reads TGTGCCACCACGACAGGGGTCAACACCATATATTTT. Translation: CATTTGVNTIYF. The chain joins TRBV6-6 to TRBJ1-3; 8 bases map to TRBD1. V lost 10 bases, J lost 7 bases, and 6 bases stayed unmatched. From germline, CDR1 is MNHNY and CDR2 SVGAGI (reference sequence). The CDR3 is made up of 12 amino acids.

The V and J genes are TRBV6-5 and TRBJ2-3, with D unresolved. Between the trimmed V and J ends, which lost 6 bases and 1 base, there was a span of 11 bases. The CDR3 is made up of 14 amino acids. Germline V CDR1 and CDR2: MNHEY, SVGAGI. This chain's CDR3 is CASRRRSRTDTQYF. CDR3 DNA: TGTGCCAGCAGAAGAAGGTCCCGCACAGATACGCAGTATTTT.

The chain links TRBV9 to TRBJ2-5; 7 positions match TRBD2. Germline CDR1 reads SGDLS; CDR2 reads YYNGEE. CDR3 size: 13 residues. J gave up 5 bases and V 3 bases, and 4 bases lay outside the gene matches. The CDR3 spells CASSAPGGETQYF. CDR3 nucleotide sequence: TGTGCCAGCAGCGCCCCCGGGGGGGAGACCCAGTACTTC.

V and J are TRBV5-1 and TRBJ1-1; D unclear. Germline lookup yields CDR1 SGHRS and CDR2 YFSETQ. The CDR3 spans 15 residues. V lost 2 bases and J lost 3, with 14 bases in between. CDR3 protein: CASSFRKGGDTEAFF. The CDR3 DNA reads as TGCGCCAGCAGCTTTCGAAAGGGTGGCGACACTGAAGCTTTCTTT.

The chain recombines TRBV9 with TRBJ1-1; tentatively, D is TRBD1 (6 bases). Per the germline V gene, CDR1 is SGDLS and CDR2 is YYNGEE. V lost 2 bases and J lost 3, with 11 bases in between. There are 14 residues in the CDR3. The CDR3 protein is CASSVGGADTEAFF. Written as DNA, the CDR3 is TGTGCCAGCAGCGTCGGGGGGGCCGACACTGAAGCTTTCTTT.

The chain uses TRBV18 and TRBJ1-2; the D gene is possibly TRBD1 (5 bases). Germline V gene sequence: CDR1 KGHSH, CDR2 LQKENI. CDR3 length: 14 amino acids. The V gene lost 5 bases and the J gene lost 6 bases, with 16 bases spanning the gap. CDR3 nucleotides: TGTGCCAGCTCATCCAAATCGGGGCTTGATGGCTACACCTTC. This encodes CASSSKSGLDGYTF.

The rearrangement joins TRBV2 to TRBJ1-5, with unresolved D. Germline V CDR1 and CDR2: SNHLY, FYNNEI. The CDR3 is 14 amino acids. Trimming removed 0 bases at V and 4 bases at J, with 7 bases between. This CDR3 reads CASSEALGNQPQHF. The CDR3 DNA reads TGTGCCAGCAGTGAAGCACTGGGGAATCAGCCCCAGCATTTT.

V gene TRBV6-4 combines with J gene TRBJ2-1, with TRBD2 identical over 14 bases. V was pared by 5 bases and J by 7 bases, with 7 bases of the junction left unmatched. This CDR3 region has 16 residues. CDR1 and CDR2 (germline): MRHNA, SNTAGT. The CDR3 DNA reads TGTGCCAGCAGTTCCGGGACTAGCGGGAGTTTGAATGAGCAGTTCTTC. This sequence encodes CASSSGTSGSLNEQFF.

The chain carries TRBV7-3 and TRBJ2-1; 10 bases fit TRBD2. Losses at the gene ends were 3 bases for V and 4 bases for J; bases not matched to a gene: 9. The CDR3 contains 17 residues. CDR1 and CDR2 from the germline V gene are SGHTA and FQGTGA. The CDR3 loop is CASSLAGLAGVYNEQFF. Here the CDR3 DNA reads TGTGCCAGCAGCTTGGCTGGCCTAGCGGGGGTATACAATGAGCAGTTCTTC.

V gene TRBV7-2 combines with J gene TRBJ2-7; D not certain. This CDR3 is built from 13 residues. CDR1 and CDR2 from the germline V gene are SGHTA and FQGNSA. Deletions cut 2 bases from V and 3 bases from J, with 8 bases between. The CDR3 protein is CASSLQLNYEQYF. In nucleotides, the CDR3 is TGTGCCAGCAGCTTACAACTAAACTACGAGCAGTACTTC. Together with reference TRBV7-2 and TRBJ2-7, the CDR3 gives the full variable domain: GAGVSQSPSNKVTEKGKDVELRCDPISGHTALYWYRQSLGQGLEFLIYFQGNSAPDKSGLPSDRFSAERTGGSVSTLTIQRTQQEDSAVYLCASSLQLNYEQYFGPGTRLTVT.

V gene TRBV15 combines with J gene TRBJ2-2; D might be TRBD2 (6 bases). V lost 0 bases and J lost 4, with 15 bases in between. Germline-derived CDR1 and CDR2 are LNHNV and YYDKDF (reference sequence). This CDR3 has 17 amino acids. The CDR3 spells CATSRETGLEGTGELFF. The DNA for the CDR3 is TGTGCCACCAGCAGAGAAACCGGGCTGGAGGGCACCGGGGAGCTGTTTTTT.

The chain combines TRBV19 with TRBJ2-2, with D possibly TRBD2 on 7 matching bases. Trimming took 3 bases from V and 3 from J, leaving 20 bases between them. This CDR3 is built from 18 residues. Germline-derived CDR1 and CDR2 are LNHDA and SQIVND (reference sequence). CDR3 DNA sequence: TGTGCCAGTAGTATTATAGGGGGAGGGGATACAGACACCGGGGAGCTGTTTTTT. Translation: CASSIIGGGDTDTGELFF.

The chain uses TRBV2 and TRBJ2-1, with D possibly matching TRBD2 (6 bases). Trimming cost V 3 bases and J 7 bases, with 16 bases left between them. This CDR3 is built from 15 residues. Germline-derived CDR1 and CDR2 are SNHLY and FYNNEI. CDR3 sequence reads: CASSEETGVRNEQFF. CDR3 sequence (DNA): TGTGCCAGCAGTGAGGAGACGGGAGTTAGGAATGAGCAGTTCTTC.